The clone carrying this T cell receptor (beta chain) has more than one count but fewer than ten. Original analysis: Counting gave a median of roughly 100,000 TCRs per sample, with values ranging from roughly 20,000 to 750,000. TCRdb analysed the RACE reads with MiXCR anew, one entry per CDR3 protein. The V and J calls follow TCRdb's processing rather than the paper's. The data contain tens of thousands of distinct CDR3 sequences, 14% of them singletons. The data belong to a study of human T cells and chemical hapten exposure. Documented time point: pre-sensitization, week 0. Treatment here: therapeutic diphenylcyclopropenone sensitization with weekly scalp DPC. The germline V gene has CDR1 SNHLY and CDR2 FYNNEI. The ends were cut back, 11 bases at V and 3 bases at J, with 14 bases in the middle. CDR3 length: 13 residues.

The genes are TRBV2 and TRBJ2-4; weak D call: TRBD1 (6 bases). Material: whole blood, obtained in connection with sensitization to the hapten diphenylcyclopropenone (DPC). The sequence derives from a woman in her forties or fifties with alopecia areata. Some clones in this sample may be carry-over from other donors' samples. The CDR3 loop reads CAGRTEFKNIQYF. The CDR3 DNA sequence: TGTGCCGGACGGACAGAATTCAAAAACATTCAGTACTTC.